A single sample gave rise to the 25 T cell receptor beta chains below, sequenced in a study of cytomegalovirus exposure and HLA in healthy donors. 60 Vbeta and 13 Jbeta primers were used in PCR. Only in-frame clones appear in the TCRdb table, and some are missing; sequencing was by immunoSEQ multiplex PCR. Among under 150,000 clones listed, around four fifths were seen once. Input material: PBMCs. Source of these receptors: a boy younger than 18 in good health and CMV-seronegative.

The CDR3 region has the DNA TGTGCCAGCAGATACAGAGGGAGCGATGAGCAGTTCTTC. Translating gives CASRYRGSDEQFF. This rearrangement joins TRBV27 to TRBJ2-1; tentative D call: TRBD2 (5 bases). V gave up 6 bases and J gave up 8 bases, with 14 bases separating them. Per germline, CDR1 MNHEY and CDR2 SMNVEV (reference sequence). The length of the CDR3 is 13 residues.

The genes are TRBV7-6 and TRBJ2-3; D call uncertain. Trimming stripped 2 bases from V and 4 bases from J, with 16 bases between. The CDR3 covers 16 residues. Germline-derived CDR1 and CDR2 are SGHVS and FNYEAQ. The CDR3 sequence: CASSLTADLIADTQYF. In DNA form, the CDR3 reads TGTGCCAGCAGCTTAACGGCAGACTTAATCGCAGATACGCAGTATTTT. Filled out from reference TRBV7-6 and TRBJ2-3, the complete variable domain reads GAGVSQSPRYKVTKRGQDVALRCDPISGHVSLYWYRQALGQGPEFLTYFNYEAQQDKSGLPNDRFSAERPEGSISTLTIQRTEQRDSAMYRCASSLTADLIADTQYFGPGTRLTVL.

The J gene is TRBJ2-3, the V gene TRBV30; D is undetermined. The ends were cut back, 1 base at V and 1 base at J, with 15 bases in the middle. CDR1 is GTSNPN, CDR2 SVGIG, per germline (reference sequence). CDR3 length: 16 residues. The CDR3 bases are TGTGCCTGGAGTGATGGAGTGATGCCTGGCACAGATACGCAGTATTTT. It translates to CAWSDGVMPGTDTQYF.

The DNA for the CDR3 is TGTGCCAGCAGTGTCTGGGACAGGGCAACTGAAGCTTTCTTT. Its protein is CASSVWDRATEAFF. V and J are TRBV2 and TRBJ1-1; 9 positions agree with TRBD1. Trimming took 4 bases from V and 5 from J; bases not matched to a gene: 5. Germline CDR1 SNHLY, CDR2 FYNNEI. CDR3 length equals 14 residues.

The chain recombines TRBV7-9 with TRBJ1-2; unclear D gene. The length of the CDR3 is 13 residues. V dropped 3 bases and J dropped 2 bases, with 7 bases sitting between them. Germline V gene data show CDR1 as SEHNR and CDR2 as FQNEAQ (reference sequence). This chain's CDR3 is CASSLIQNYGYTF. Written as DNA, the CDR3 is TGTGCCAGCAGCTTGATCCAGAACTATGGCTACACCTTC.

The V gene is TRBV6-1, the J gene TRBJ2-7; TRBD2 matches at 8 bases. The CDR3 contains 11 residues. Trimming took 7 bases from V and 7 from J; bases not matched to a gene: 3. Germline V CDR1 and CDR2: MNHNS, SASEGT. CDR3 region: CASTIAGEQYF. CDR3 DNA sequence: TGTGCCAGCACTATAGCGGGGGAGCAGTACTTC.

The chain has TRBV1 and TRBJ2-1; the D call of TRBD2 is as the table states it, not checked on the DNA. TRBV1 is recorded as a pseudogene. The CDR3 loop spans 14 amino acids. The CDR3 DNA follows: TGCACCAGCAGCAGGGGACTAGCGGGAGCCGGGCAGTTCTTC. This gives the protein CTSSRGLAGAGQFF.

CDR3 residues: CASSQDHRAYGYTF. Here the CDR3 DNA reads TGTGCCAGCAGCCAAGACCACCGCGCCTATGGCTACACCTTC. The V and J genes are TRBV14 and TRBJ1-2; the D is unclear. Germline V gene sequence: CDR1 SGHDN, CDR2 FVKESK. With 0 bases removed from V and 4 bases from J, the gap between germline ends came to 9 bases. The CDR3 totals 14 residues.

The sample holds one count of this clone. The chain is built from TRBV19 and TRBJ1-4, with D perhaps TRBD1 (5 bases). This CDR3 region has 13 residues. Trimming removed 3 bases at V and 6 bases at J, with 8 bases between. CDR1 is LNHDA and CDR2 is SQIVND in the germline V gene (reference sequence). CDR3 DNA: TGTGCCAGTAGTATTGGGGCAGATGAAAAACTGTTTTTT. Its translation: CASSIGADEKLFF.

The chain is built from TRBV7-9 and TRBJ2-7, with D possibly TRBD1 on 6 matching bases. Trimming removed 6 bases at V and 2 bases at J, with 17 bases between. From germline, CDR1 is SEHNR and CDR2 FQNEAQ (reference sequence). This CDR3 is built from 15 residues. CDR3 bases: TGTGCCAGCAGGATAAACAGGGCTATAACCTACGAGCAGTACTTC. It is translated as CASRINRAITYEQYF.

This chain uses TRBV4-3 with TRBJ1-1; possible D gene TRBD1, 5 bases. This CDR3 contains 16 residues. V lost 1 base to trimming and J lost 0 bases, with 12 bases between them. Germline CDR1 LGHNA, CDR2 YSLEER. This CDR3 is CASSQGGSSLNTEAFF. The CDR3 DNA follows: TGCGCCAGCAGCCAAGGGGGCAGCTCCTTGAACACTGAAGCTTTCTTT.

J is TRBJ1-2 and V is TRBV2; TRBD1 aligns across 10 bases. CDR3 length equals 14 residues. Germline V lookup: CDR1 SNHLY, CDR2 FYNNEI. The J segment lost 6 bases and the V segment lost 5 bases, leaving 6 bases of the junction unmatched. Written as DNA, the CDR3 is TGTGCCAGCAGTACGACAGGGGGCTACGATGGCTACACCTTC. Translating gives CASSTTGGYDGYTF.

The rearrangement links TRBV5-1 to TRBJ2-3, with 7 bases aligning to TRBD1. The CDR3 spans 15 residues. V trimming: 1 base; J trimming: 2 bases; junction bases outside the gene matches: 4. The germline V gene encodes CDR1 SGHRS and CDR2 YFSETQ. The chain's CDR3 is CASSLTGAVTDTQYF. The CDR3 coding sequence is TGCGCCAGCAGCTTGACAGGGGCGGTCACAGATACGCAGTATTTT.

The V gene is TRBV6-5, the J gene TRBJ2-1; 9 bases align to TRBD2. Germline CDR1 reads MNHEY; CDR2 reads SVGAGI. V trimming: 6 bases; J trimming: 5 bases; junction bases outside the gene matches: 5. The CDR3 totals 14 residues. CDR3 DNA sequence: TGTGCCAGCAGCCGACTAGCGGTAGACAATGAGCAGTTCTTC. Translated: CASSRLAVDNEQFF.

This chain links TRBV4-1 with TRBJ1-1; D unresolved. CDR1 is MGHRA and CDR2 is YSYEKL in the germline V gene. The CDR3 runs 15 residues. Trimming took 4 bases from V and 1 from J, leaving 13 bases between them. CDR3 in amino acids: CASSLSGGSNTEAFF. The CDR3 DNA is TGCGCCAGCAGCCTAAGTGGAGGGTCGAACACTGAAGCTTTCTTT.

This clone was seen a few times. The V call is TRBV14, the J call TRBJ2-7; D possibly corresponds to TRBD1 (5 bases). CDR3 length: 15 amino acids. Germline-derived CDR1 and CDR2 are SGHDN and FVKESK. Trimming stripped 0 bases from V and 7 bases from J, with 16 bases between. CDR3 in amino acids: CASSQEGRLKGEQYF. The CDR3 DNA follows: TGTGCCAGCAGCCAAGAGGGTAGGCTTAAGGGGGAGCAGTACTTC.

The V call is TRBV6-6, the J call TRBJ2-5; D may be TRBD1 (6 bases). Per germline, CDR1 MNHNY and CDR2 SVGAGI (reference sequence). The CDR3 extends over 15 amino acids. V dropped 8 bases and J dropped 3 bases, with 19 bases sitting between them. The CDR3: CASLQDSSPEETQYF. CDR3 DNA: TGTGCCAGCCTACAGGACAGCTCCCCGGAAGAGACCCAGTACTTC.

This sequence joins TRBV5-4 and TRBJ2-3; tentatively, D is TRBD2 (6 bases). This CDR3 region has 12 residues. Germline V gives CDR1 SGHNT, CDR2 YYREEE (reference sequence). Deletions cut 4 bases from V and 6 bases from J, with 9 bases between. DNA of the CDR3: TGTGCCAGCAGCGGGGCGGGGGATACGCAGTATTTT. This codes for CASSGAGDTQYF.

This sequence joins TRBV6-5 and TRBJ2-7; unclear D gene. Germline lookup yields CDR1 MNHEY and CDR2 SVGAGI. Trimming shortened V by 2 bases and J by 5 bases, and 13 bases separated the two germline ends. There are 14 residues in the CDR3. The CDR3 sequence is CASSYSSYSHEQYF. The CDR3 bases are TGTGCCAGCAGTTACAGCTCATATTCCCACGAGCAGTACTTC.

The chain joins TRBV2 to TRBJ2-1; TRBD2 matches at 11 bases. Germline V gives CDR1 SNHLY, CDR2 FYNNEI. The CDR3 runs 16 residues. V shed 2 bases, J shed 5 bases, and the junction held 5 bases outside the gene matches. CDR3 residues: CASSEPAGLADNEQFF. In DNA, the CDR3 is TGTGCCAGCAGTGAACCCGCGGGACTAGCGGACAATGAGCAGTTCTTC.

The rearrangement uses TRBV7-6 and TRBJ2-2; 9 nucleotides agree with TRBD2. With 4 bases clipped from V and 1 base from J, the junction kept 4 bases outside the gene matches. This CDR3 comprises 16 residues. The germline V gene has CDR1 SGHVS and CDR2 FNYEAQ. CDR3 sequence reads: CASSSRLAVNTGELFF. Written as DNA, the CDR3 is TGTGCCAGCAGCTCCCGACTAGCGGTGAACACCGGGGAGCTGTTTTTT.

This clone was found once. V gene TRBV7-8 combines with J gene TRBJ2-7, with D maybe TRBD1 (5 bases). CDR3 length: 15 residues. V was trimmed by 3 bases and J by 0 bases, leaving 12 bases between them. Germline CDR1 SGHVS, CDR2 FQNEAQ. The CDR3 bases are TGTGCCAGCAGCTTTGGGGCACCTAGCTCCTACGAGCAGTACTTC. It encodes CASSFGAPSSYEQYF.

V and J are TRBV7-9 and TRBJ1-1; no clear D. The CDR3 is made up of 12 amino acids. Trimming stripped 2 bases from V and 5 bases from J, with 6 bases between. Germline loops: CDR1 SEHNR, CDR2 FQNEAQ (reference sequence). Written as DNA, the CDR3 is TGTGCCAGCAGCTTAAAAGCAACTGAAGCTTTCTTT. It is translated as CASSLKATEAFF.

The CDR3 reads CASQRSGSFYEQYF. CDR3 nucleotides: TGTGCCAGCCAGCGGAGCGGGAGTTTTTACGAGCAGTACTTC. The chain combines TRBV6-5 with TRBJ2-7, with 8 positions matching TRBD2. Germline V lookup: CDR1 MNHEY, CDR2 SVGAGI. CDR3 length equals 14 residues. V lost 8 bases, J lost 4 bases, and 10 bases stayed unmatched.

This rearrangement joins TRBV5-6 to TRBJ2-7; TRBD2 aligns across 8 bases. Per germline, CDR1 SGHDT and CDR2 YYEEEE. This CDR3 region has 13 residues. The ends lost 6 bases at V and 3 bases at J; junction bases unmatched: 5. CDR3: CASTGGVDYEQYF. For the CDR3, the DNA is TGTGCCAGCACCGGGGGGGTAGACTACGAGCAGTACTTC.